The source of this T cell receptor (beta chain) is a study of blood T cells in healthy people across ages. Findings of the study overall: Correlation between TCR beta diversity and naive T cell percentage was strong.

Sample-barcoded 5' priming and a J-beta primer mix drove a second PCR of 7 to 11 cycles. MiXCR, applied by TCRdb to the 5' RACE reads, yields one record per CDR3 protein. The repertoire consists of 450,000 to 600,000 distinct CDR3 sequences, with about 27% occurring once and the leading ten covering 3% to 4.5%. In germline, CDR1 is MNHEY, CDR2 SVGEGT. The trim removed 2 bases at V and 6 bases at J, leaving 7 bases unmatched. This CDR3 comprises 15 residues. On this clonotype: Its specificity is unknown.

Each sample used at least 6 million PBMCs. The same specimen was also included in a second study, on T cells of mothers and their children.

The clonotype originates from a boy younger than 10 in good health. Input material: blood. The V gene is TRBV6-2 or TRBV6-3, the J gene TRBJ2-1, with TRBD1 matching 7 bases. CDR3 DNA: TGTGCCAGCAGTTACGGACAGGTCAGGGGCAATGAGCAGTTCTTC. Amino acids: CASSYGQVRGNEQFF.